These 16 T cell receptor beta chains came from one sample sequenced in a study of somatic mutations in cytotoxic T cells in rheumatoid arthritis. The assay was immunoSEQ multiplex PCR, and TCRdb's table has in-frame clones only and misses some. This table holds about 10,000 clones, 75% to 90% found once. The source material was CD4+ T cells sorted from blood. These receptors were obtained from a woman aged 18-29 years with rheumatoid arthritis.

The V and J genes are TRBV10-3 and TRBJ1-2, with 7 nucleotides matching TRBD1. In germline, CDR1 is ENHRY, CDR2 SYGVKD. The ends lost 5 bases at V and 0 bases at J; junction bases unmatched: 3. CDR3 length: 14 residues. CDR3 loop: CAISLTGSNYGYTF. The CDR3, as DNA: TGTGCCATCAGTTTGACAGGGTCTAACTATGGCTACACCTTC.

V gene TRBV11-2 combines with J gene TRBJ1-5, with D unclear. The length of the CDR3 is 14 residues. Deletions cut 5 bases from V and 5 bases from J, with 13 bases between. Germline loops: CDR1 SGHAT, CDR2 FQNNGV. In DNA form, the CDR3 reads TGTGCCAGCAGCCCCGGAGGGCGGGATCAGCCCCAGCATTTT. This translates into CASSPGGRDQPQHF.

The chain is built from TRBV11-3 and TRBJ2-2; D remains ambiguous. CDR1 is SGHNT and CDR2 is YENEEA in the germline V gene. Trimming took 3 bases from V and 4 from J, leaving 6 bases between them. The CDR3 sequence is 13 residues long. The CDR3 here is CASSFIGTGELFF. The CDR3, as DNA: TGTGCCAGCAGCTTTATCGGCACCGGGGAGCTGTTTTTT.

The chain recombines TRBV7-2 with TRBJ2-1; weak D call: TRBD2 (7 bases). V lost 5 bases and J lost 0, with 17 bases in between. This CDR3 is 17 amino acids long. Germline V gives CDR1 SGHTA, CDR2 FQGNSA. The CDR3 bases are TGTGCCAGCAGCCCGGGGGGCGGAACTTTCTCCTACAATGAGCAGTTCTTC. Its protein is CASSPGGGTFSYNEQFF.

For the CDR3, the DNA is TGTGCCAGCTCACCAAGAACAGGGTCCTACGAGCAGTACTTC. Residues: CASSPRTGSYEQYF. V and J are TRBV18 and TRBJ2-7, with D perhaps TRBD1 (6 bases). CDR3 length equals 14 residues. From germline, CDR1 is KGHSH and CDR2 LQKENI. The V and J ends lost 2 bases and 1 base respectively, with 9 bases between them.

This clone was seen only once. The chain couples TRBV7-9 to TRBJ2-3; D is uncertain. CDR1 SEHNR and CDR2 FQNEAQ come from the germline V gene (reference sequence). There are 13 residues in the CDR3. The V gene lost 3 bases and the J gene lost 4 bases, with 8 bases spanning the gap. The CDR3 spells CASSFDSSDTQYF. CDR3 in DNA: TGTGCCAGCAGCTTCGATAGCTCAGATACGCAGTATTTT.

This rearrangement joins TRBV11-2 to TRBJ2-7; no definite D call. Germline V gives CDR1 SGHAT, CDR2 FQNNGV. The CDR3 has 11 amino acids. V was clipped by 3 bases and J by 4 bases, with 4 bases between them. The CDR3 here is CASSFNYEQYF. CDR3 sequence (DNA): TGTGCCAGCAGCTTTAATTACGAGCAGTACTTC.

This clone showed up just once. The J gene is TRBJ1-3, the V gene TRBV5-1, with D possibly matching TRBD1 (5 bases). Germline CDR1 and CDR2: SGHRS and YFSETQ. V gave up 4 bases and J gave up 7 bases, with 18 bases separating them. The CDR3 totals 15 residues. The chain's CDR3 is CASSREGELRNTIYF. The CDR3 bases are TGCGCCAGCAGCCGTGAAGGGGAATTAAGGAACACCATATATTTT.

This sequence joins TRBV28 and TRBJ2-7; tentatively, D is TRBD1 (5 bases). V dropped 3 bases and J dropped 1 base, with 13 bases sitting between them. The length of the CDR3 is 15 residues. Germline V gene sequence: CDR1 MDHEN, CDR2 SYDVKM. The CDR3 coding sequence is TGTGCCAGCAGTTTCTACAGGAGCTATTCCTACGAGCAGTACTTC. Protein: CASSFYRSYSYEQYF.

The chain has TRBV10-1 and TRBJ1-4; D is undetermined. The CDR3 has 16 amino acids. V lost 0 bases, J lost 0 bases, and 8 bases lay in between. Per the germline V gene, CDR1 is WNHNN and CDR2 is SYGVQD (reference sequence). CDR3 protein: CASSESRGSTNEKLFF. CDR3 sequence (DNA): TGCGCCAGCAGTGAGTCCCGGGGTTCAACTAATGAAAAACTGTTTTTT.

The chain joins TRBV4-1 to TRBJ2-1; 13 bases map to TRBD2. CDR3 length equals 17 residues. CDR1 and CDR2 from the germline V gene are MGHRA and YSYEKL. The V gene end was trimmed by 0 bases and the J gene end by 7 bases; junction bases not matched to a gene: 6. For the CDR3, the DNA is TGCGCCAGCAGCCAAGAATCACTAGCGGGGGGGCAGAATGAGCAGTTCTTC. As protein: CASSQESLAGGQNEQFF.

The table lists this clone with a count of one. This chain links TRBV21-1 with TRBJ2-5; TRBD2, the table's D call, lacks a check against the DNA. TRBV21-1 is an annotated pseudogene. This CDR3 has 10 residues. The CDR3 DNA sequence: TGTGCCGCCTTTTTTCGGGACCAGTACTTC. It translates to CAAFFRDQYF.

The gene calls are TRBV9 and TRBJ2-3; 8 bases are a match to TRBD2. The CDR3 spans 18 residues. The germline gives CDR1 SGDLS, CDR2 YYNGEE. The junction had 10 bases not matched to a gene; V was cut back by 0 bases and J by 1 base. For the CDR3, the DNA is TGTGCCAGCAGCGTAGGACTAGCGAGAGGGTCGGGCACAGATACGCAGTATTTT. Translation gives CASSVGLARGSGTDTQYF.

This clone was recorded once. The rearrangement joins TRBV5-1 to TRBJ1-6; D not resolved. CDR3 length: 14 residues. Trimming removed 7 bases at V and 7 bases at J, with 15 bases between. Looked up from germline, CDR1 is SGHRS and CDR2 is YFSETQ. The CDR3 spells CASCDGSTNSPLHF. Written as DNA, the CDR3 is TGCGCCAGCTGCGACGGATCGACAAATTCACCCCTCCACTTT.

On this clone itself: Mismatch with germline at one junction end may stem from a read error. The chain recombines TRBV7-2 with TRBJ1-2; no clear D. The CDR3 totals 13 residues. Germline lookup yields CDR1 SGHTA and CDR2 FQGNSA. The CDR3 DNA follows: TGTGCCAGCACCTTATACAGCCCTCGGGGTTACACCTTC. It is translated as CASTLYSPRGYTF. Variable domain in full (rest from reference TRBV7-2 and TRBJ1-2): GAGVSQSPSNKVTEKGKDVELRCDPISGHTALYWYRQSLGQGLEFLIYFQGNSAPDKSGLPSDRFSAERTGGSVSTLTIQRTQQEDSAVYLCASTLYSPRGYTFGSGTRLTVV.

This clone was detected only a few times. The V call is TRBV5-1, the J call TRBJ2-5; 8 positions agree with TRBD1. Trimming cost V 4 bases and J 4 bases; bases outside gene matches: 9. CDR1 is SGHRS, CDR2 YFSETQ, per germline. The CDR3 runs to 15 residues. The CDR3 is CASSPGQEGPETQYF. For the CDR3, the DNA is TGCGCCAGCAGCCCGGGACAGGAGGGGCCAGAGACCCAGTACTTC.